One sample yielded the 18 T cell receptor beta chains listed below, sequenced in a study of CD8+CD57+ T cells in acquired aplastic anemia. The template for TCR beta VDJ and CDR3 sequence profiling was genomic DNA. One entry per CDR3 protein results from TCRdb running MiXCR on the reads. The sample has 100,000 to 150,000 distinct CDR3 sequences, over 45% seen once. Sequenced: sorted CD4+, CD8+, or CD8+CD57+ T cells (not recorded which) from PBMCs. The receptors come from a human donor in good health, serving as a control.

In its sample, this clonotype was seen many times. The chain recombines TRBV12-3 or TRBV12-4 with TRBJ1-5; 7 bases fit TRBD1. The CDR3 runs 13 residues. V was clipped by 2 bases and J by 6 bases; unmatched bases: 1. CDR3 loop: CASSLTGVQPQHF. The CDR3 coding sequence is TGTGCCAGCAGTTTAACAGGGGTTCAGCCCCAGCATTTT.

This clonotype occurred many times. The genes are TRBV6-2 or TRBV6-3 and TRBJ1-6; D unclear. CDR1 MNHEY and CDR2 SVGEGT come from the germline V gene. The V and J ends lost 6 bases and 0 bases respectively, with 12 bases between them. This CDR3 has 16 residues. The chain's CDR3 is CASSRLLSSYNSPLHF. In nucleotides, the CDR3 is TGTGCCAGCAGCCGACTACTGAGCTCCTATAATTCACCCCTCCACTTT.

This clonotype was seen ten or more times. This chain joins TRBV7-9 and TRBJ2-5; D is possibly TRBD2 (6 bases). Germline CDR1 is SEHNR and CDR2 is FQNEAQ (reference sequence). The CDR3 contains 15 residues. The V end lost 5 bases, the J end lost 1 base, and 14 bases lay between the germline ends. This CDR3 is CASSRWTTVQETQYF. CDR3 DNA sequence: TGTGCCAGCAGCCGCTGGACTACCGTCCAAGAGACCCAGTACTTC.

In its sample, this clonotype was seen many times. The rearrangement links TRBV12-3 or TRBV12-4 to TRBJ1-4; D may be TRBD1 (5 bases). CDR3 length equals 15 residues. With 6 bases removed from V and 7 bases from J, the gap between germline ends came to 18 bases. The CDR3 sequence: CASSPRGGTLEKLFF. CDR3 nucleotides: TGTGCCAGCAGCCCAAGGGGAGGGACTCTTGAAAAACTGTTTTTT.

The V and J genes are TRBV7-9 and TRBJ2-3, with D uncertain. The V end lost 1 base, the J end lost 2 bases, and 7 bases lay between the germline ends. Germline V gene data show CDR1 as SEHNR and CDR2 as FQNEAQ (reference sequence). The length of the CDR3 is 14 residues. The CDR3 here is CASSLEMYTDTQYF. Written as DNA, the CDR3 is TGTGCCAGCAGCTTAGAAATGTACACAGATACGCAGTATTTT. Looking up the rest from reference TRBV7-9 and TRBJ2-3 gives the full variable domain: DTGVSQNPRHKITKRGQNVTFRCDPISEHNRLYWYRQTLGQGPEFLTYFQNEAQLEKSRLLSDRFSAERPKGSFSTLEIQRTEQGDSAMYLCASSLEMYTDTQYFGPGTRLTVL.

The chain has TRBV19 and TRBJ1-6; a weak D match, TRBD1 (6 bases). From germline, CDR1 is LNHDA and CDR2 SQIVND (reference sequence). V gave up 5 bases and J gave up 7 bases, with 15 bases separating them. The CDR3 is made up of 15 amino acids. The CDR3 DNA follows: TGTGCCAGTAGTTCCAGCAACAGGGTGAATTCACCCCTCCACTTT. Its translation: CASSSSNRVNSPLHF.

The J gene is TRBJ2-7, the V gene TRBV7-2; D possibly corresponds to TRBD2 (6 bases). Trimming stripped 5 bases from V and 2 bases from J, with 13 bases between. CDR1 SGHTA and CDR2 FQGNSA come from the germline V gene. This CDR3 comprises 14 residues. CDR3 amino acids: CASSPVGGTYEQYF. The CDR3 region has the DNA TGTGCCAGCAGCCCCGTCGGCGGGACCTACGAGCAGTACTTC.

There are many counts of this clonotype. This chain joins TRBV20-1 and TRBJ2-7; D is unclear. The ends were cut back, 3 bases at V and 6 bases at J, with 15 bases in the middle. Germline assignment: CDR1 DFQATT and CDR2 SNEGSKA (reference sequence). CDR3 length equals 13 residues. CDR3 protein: CSASLRSSGEQYF. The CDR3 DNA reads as TGCAGTGCTAGTCTGAGGAGCTCCGGCGAGCAGTACTTC.

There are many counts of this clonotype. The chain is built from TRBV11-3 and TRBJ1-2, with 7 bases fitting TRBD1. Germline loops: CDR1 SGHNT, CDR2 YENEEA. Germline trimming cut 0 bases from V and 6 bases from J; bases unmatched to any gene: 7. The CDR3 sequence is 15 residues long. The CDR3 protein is CASSLDRGGEDGYTF. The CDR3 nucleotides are TGTGCCAGCAGCTTAGATCGAGGGGGCGAAGATGGCTACACCTTC.

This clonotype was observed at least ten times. This CDR3 reads CASKLAVSTDTQYF. In nucleotides, the CDR3 is TGCGCCAGCAAACTAGCGGTTAGCACAGATACGCAGTATTTT. The chain recombines TRBV5-1 with TRBJ2-3; 8 bases agree with TRBD2. The trim removed 6 bases at V and 0 bases at J, leaving 3 bases unmatched. This CDR3 region has 14 residues. Germline CDR1 reads SGHRS; CDR2 reads YFSETQ.

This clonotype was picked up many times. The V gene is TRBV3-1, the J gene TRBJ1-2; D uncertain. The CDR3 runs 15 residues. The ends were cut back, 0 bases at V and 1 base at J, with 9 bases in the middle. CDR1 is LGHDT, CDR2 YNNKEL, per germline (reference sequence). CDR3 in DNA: TGTGCCAGCAGCCAAGATTTGGGCCATAACTATGGCTACACCTTC. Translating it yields CASSQDLGHNYGYTF.

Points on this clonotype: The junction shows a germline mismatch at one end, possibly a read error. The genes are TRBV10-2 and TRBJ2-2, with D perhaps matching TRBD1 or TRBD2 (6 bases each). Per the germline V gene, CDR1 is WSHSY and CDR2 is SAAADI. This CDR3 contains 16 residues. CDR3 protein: CASTRGLNGNTGELFF. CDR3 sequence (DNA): TGTGCCAGCACTCGGGGGCTCAACGGGAACACCGGGGAGCTGTTTTTT.

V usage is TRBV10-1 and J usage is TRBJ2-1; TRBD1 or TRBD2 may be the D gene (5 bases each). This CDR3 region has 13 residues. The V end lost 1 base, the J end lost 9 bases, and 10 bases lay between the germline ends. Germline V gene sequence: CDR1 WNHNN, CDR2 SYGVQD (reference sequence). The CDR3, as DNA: TGCGCCAGCAGTGAGTTTATCGGGACTGAGCAGTTCTTC. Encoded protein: CASSEFIGTEQFF.

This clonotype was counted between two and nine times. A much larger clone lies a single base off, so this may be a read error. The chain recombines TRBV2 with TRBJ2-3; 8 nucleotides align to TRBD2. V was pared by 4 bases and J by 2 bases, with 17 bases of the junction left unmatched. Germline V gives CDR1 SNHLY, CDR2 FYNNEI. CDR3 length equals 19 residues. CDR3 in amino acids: CASSGGLPGGQRHTDTQYF. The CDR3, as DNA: TGTGCCAGCAGTGGGGGACTACCGGGGGGGCAGCGCCACACAGATACGCAGTATTTT. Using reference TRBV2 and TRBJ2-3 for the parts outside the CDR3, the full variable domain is EPEVTQTPSHQVTQMGQEVILRCVPISNHLYFYWYRQILGQKVEFLVSFYNNEISEKSEIFDDQFSVERPDGSNFTLKIRSTKLEDSAMYFCASSGGLPGGQRHTDTQYFGPGTRLTVL.

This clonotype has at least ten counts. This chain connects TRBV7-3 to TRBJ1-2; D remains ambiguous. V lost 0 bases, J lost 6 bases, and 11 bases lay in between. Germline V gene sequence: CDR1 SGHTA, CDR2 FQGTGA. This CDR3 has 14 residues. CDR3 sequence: CASSLTGSQDGYTF. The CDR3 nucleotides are TGTGCCAGCAGCTTAACTGGCAGTCAGGATGGCTACACCTTC.

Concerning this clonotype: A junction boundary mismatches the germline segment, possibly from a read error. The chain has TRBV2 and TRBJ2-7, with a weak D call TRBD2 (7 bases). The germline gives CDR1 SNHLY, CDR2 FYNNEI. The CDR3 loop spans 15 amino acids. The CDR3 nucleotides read TGTGCCCGCAGGGGAGGGGACATTGTAGGAATCGAGCAGTACTTC. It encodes CARRGGDIVGIEQYF.

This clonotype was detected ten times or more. The DNA of the CDR3 is TGTGCCAGTACCCCCGACAGGGGGGTCTATGGCTACACCTTC. The encoded protein is CASTPDRGVYGYTF. The rearrangement uses TRBV19 and TRBJ1-2, with TRBD1 matching over 9 bases. CDR1 is LNHDA and CDR2 is SQIVND in the germline V gene (reference sequence). V lost 7 bases, J lost 4 bases, and 7 bases stayed unmatched. The CDR3 sequence is 14 residues long.

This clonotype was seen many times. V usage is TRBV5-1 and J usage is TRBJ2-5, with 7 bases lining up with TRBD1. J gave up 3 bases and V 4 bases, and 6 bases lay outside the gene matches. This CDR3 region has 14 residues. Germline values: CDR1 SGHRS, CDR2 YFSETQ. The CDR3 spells CASSTDRVEETQYF. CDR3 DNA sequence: TGCGCCAGCAGCACCGACAGGGTTGAAGAGACCCAGTACTTC. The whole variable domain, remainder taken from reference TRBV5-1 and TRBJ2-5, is KAGVTQTPRYLIKTRGQQVTLSCSPISGHRSVSWYQQTPGQGLQFLFEYFSETQRNKGNFPGRFSGRQFSNSRSEMNVSTLELGDSALYLCASSTDRVEETQYFGPGTRLLVL.